What follows are 2 T cell receptor beta chains derived from one specimen sequenced in a study of beta chain features in type 1 diabetes. Sequenced material consisted of expressed TCRB transcripts (all of the isolated RNA was reverse transcribed). TCRdb keeps only in-frame clones here, not all; method: immunoSEQ multiplex PCR. The sample has some 330,000 clones, roughly 11% seen once. The sequencing input was naive CD4+ T cells from blood. All receptors derive from a woman in her thirties in good health.

The chain couples TRBV5-1 to TRBJ2-1; no clear D gene. CDR1 and CDR2 from the germline V gene are SGHRS and YFSETQ. The CDR3 loop spans 18 amino acids. Trimming cost V 4 bases and J 5 bases, with 25 bases left between them. As DNA, the CDR3 is TGCGCCAGCAGCCTGAAAGTACTCGACACCGCAACCCACAATGAGCAGTTCTTC. Its translation: CASSLKVLDTATHNEQFF.

This clone was observed a few times. V usage is TRBV15 and J usage is TRBJ2-7; TRBD2 matches at 12 bases. Germline V gene lookup returns CDR1 LNHNV and CDR2 YYDKDF (reference sequence). The CDR3 has 16 residues. Losses at the gene ends were 0 bases for V and 2 bases for J; bases not matched to a gene: 2. CDR3 loop: CATSRDLAGGPYEQYF. The CDR3 nucleotides are TGTGCCACCAGCAGAGATCTAGCGGGAGGGCCCTACGAGCAGTACTTC.